The rows below give T cell receptor beta chains drawn from one sample of a study of blood T cells in healthy people across ages. One entry per CDR3 protein results from TCRdb running MiXCR on the 5' RACE reads. The profile covers 720,000 or so distinct CDR3 sequences, with about 43% appearing a single time and 25% to 35% taken by the ten largest. The sample taken for sequencing was blood. All receptors come from a man older than 75 in good health. CDR3s include the opening cysteine and the closing phenylalanine or tryptophan. Each record gives: V gene, clone size, J gene, D gene, CDR3 DNA, CDR3 protein. The D gene is left open where the match is weak. Size values are once, few and many counts, or a class for expanded clones, and some rows have none.

TRBV6-2/TRBV6-3,few,TRBJ2-1,-,TGTGCCAGCACCCGCATTCAAGGCTTCCATGAGCAGTTCTTC,CASTRIQGFHEQFF
TRBV20-1,-,TRBJ2-3,-,TGCAGTGCAGATTCGGGACTTCCAACAGATACGCAGTATTTT,CSADSGLPTDTQYF
TRBV11-2,few,TRBJ2-3,-,TGTGCCAGCAGCTTAAGTTGGGCTAGCGGCACAGATACGCAGTATTTT,CASSLSWASGTDTQYF
TRBV20-1,-,TRBJ1-1,-,TGCAGTGCGCCTGGACCCAGGAGGATCGCTGAAGCTTTCTTT,CSAPGPRRIAEAFF
TRBV20-1,-,TRBJ2-3,TRBD2,TGCAGTGCTCAAAAACTCGAGCGGGAGGGCCCCACAGATACGCAGTATTTT,CSAQKLEREGPTDTQYF
TRBV2,few,TRBJ2-3,TRBD2,TGTGCCAGCAGTGAAATTGGACTAGCAGGAACGCTGGATACGCAGTATTTT,CASSEIGLAGTLDTQYF
TRBV2,-,TRBJ2-7,TRBD2,TGTGCCAGCAGGAGGGGGACTAGCGGGAGTGAGGATGAGCAGTACTTC,CASRRGTSGSEDEQYF
TRBV27,-,TRBJ2-5,-,TGTGCCAGCAGTTTCTTAGGAGGGGTTGAGACCCAGTACTTC,CASSFLGGVETQYF
TRBV24-1,few,TRBJ2-3,TRBD1,TGTGCCACCAGTGCCATTCCGGGACAGGACACGAAGAGCACAGATACGCAGTATTTT,CATSAIPGQDTKSTDTQYF
TRBV29-1,-,TRBJ1-6,-,TGCAGCGCTACCTACGGGACAAATTCACCCCTCCACTTT,CSATYGTNSPLHF
TRBV4-3,many,TRBJ2-7,-,TGCGCCAGCAGCCAAGCGTGGGGAGGAAGCTACGAGCAGTACTTC,CASSQAWGGSYEQYF
TRBV20-1,-,TRBJ1-5,TRBD1,TGCAGTGCTCCGAAAAAAGGGGGCGCGTGGGATCAGCCCCAGCATTTT,CSAPKKGGAWDQPQHF